The 29 T cell receptor beta chains reported below all come from one sample, sequenced in a study of shared clonotypes between healthy human individuals. Assay: immunoSEQ multiplex PCR; the TCRdb copy retains only in-frame clones and omits some. Among about 2.5 million clones, roughly 90% were seen once, and the ten largest hold more than 0.35%. The sample consisted of naive CD4+ T cells from PBMCs. Sample subset: CD45RA+ positively selected. The receptors shown here come from a man aged 18 to 30 in good health. Some clones in this sample may be carry-over from other donors' samples.

The chain combines TRBV5-6 with TRBJ2-3, with 8 bases matching TRBD2. From germline, CDR1 is SGHDT and CDR2 YYEEEE. Trimming took 2 bases from V and 3 from J; bases not matched to a gene: 8. CDR3 length: 16 amino acids. The CDR3 sequence is CASSLISGRATDTQYF. CDR3 nucleotides: TGTGCCAGCAGCTTAATTTCCGGGAGGGCGACAGATACGCAGTATTTT. Variable domain in full (rest from reference TRBV5-6 and TRBJ2-3): DAGVTQSPTHLIKTRGQQVTLRCSPKSGHDTVSWYQQALGQGPQFIFQYYEEEERQRGNFPDRFSGHQFPNYSSELNVNALLLGDSALYLCASSLISGRATDTQYFGPGTRLTVL.

The gene calls are TRBV7-6 and TRBJ2-2; D not certain. V was shortened by 1 base and J by 0 bases, with 12 bases between the two germline ends. This CDR3 has 17 residues. Germline V gives CDR1 SGHVS, CDR2 FNYEAQ. The CDR3 region is CASSLETYASNTGELFF. Here the CDR3 DNA reads TGTGCCAGCAGCTTAGAGACGTATGCATCGAACACCGGGGAGCTGTTTTTT. The variable domain in full, with the rest retrieved from reference TRBV7-6 and TRBJ2-2, is GAGVSQSPRYKVTKRGQDVALRCDPISGHVSLYWYRQALGQGPEFLTYFNYEAQQDKSGLPNDRFSAERPEGSISTLTIQRTEQRDSAMYRCASSLETYASNTGELFFGEGSRLTVL.

The chain is built from TRBV5-1 and TRBJ2-3; 11 nucleotides line up with TRBD1. V lost 4 bases, J lost 4 bases, and 5 bases stayed unmatched. Per germline, CDR1 SGHRS and CDR2 YFSETQ. The CDR3 contains 15 residues. This CDR3 reads CASSKDRGLPDTQYF. CDR3 DNA sequence: TGCGCCAGCAGCAAGGACAGGGGGCTGCCAGATACGCAGTATTTT.

The chain has TRBV7-2 and TRBJ2-7; the D is unclear. This CDR3 is 13 amino acids long. Germline assignment: CDR1 SGHTA and CDR2 FQGNSA. Trimming pared 5 bases from V and 6 bases from J, leaving 14 bases between. The CDR3 DNA is TGTGCCAGCAGCCCCGAGCCCCCTCGCGAGCAGTACTTC. Translation gives CASSPEPPREQYF.

The chain has TRBV6-6 and TRBJ2-2, with D possibly being TRBD2 (6 bases). V was clipped by 7 bases and J by 7 bases, with 16 bases between them. CDR1 and CDR2 from the germline V gene are MNHNY and SVGAGI (reference sequence). The CDR3 totals 14 residues. CDR3 coding DNA: TGTGCCAGCAAAAGGACTACCGGCGACGGGGAGCTGTTTTTT. Amino acid sequence: CASKRTTGDGELFF.

The chain joins TRBV30 to TRBJ2-3; the match to TRBD2 covers 7 bases. This CDR3 has 15 amino acids. With V trimmed by 0 bases and J by 8 bases, 11 bases remained unmatched. Germline CDR1 and CDR2: GTSNPN and SVGIG (reference sequence). CDR3 nucleotides: TGTGCCTGGAGTGTATGGTCGGGAGGCCCTGGTACGCAGTATTTT. Residues: CAWSVWSGGPGTQYF.

The chain uses TRBV20-1 and TRBJ2-7; D gene uncertain. CDR3 length: 11 amino acids. Germline values: CDR1 DFQATT, CDR2 SNEGSKA (reference sequence). Trimming removed 2 bases at V and 3 bases at J, with 5 bases between. The CDR3 DNA follows: TGCAGTGCTAGAAATGACTACGAGCAGTACTTC. Its protein is CSARNDYEQYF.

The CDR3 reads CASRSFTSGTTLGEQYF. The CDR3 DNA is TGTGCCAGCAGATCCTTTACTTCCGGGACCACCCTGGGAGAGCAGTACTTC. The chain has TRBV11-1 and TRBJ2-7, with D perhaps given as TRBD1 or TRBD2 (5 bases each). The ends were cut back, 6 bases at V and 7 bases at J, with 28 bases in the middle. Germline V CDR1 and CDR2: SGHAT, FQDESV (reference sequence). The CDR3 contains 17 residues. Full variable domain (remainder filled in from reference TRBV11-1 and TRBJ2-7): EAEVAQSPRYKITEKSQAVAFWCDPISGHATLYWYRQILGQGPELLVQFQDESVVDDSQLPKDRFSAERLKGVDSTLKIQPAELGDSAMYLCASRSFTSGTTLGEQYFGPGTRLTVT.

This clone came up once. V gene TRBV28 combines with J gene TRBJ1-1; TRBD1 matches at 8 bases. In germline, CDR1 is MDHEN, CDR2 SYDVKM. V was clipped by 5 bases and J by 1 base; unmatched bases: 6. The CDR3 covers 15 residues. CDR3 sequence reads: CASSPPDRGNTEAFF. CDR3 DNA sequence: TGTGCCAGCAGTCCGCCAGACAGGGGGAACACTGAAGCTTTCTTT.

The gene calls are TRBV5-4 and TRBJ2-1; 10 positions match TRBD2. The J segment lost 8 bases and the V segment lost 3 bases, leaving 8 bases of the junction unmatched. The germline V gene has CDR1 SGHNT and CDR2 YYREEE (reference sequence). The CDR3 runs to 15 residues. The CDR3 nucleotides read TGTGCCAGCAGCTCCCGGACTAGCGGCGGGCATGAGCAGTTCTTC. Translation: CASSSRTSGGHEQFF. The entire variable domain, with the rest obtained from reference TRBV5-4 and TRBJ2-1, is as follows: ETGVTQSPTHLIKTRGQQVTLRCSSQSGHNTVSWYQQALGQGPQFIFQYYREEENGRGNFPPRFSGLQFPNYSSELNVNALELDDSALYLCASSSRTSGGHEQFFGPGTRLTVL.

The gene calls are TRBV23-1 and TRBJ2-4; D is unclear. TRBV23-1 is noted as an ORF with a role that remains uncertain. V dropped 0 bases and J dropped 1 base, with 31 bases sitting between them. This CDR3 has 23 amino acids. CDR3 coding DNA: TGCGCCAGCAGTCAATCTAGGGCCGCCGGTCCGTACTCGAGCTACTACGCCAAAAACATTCAGTACTTC. Translation: CASSQSRAAGPYSSYYAKNIQYF.

The V call is TRBV10-3, the J call TRBJ2-1; perhaps TRBD2 as D (6 bases). The CDR3 sequence is 13 residues long. The germline V gene encodes CDR1 ENHRY and CDR2 SYGVKD. The ends were cut back, 10 bases at V and 0 bases at J, with 10 bases in the middle. CDR3 sequence: CATAGPSYNEQFF. The CDR3 DNA reads TGTGCCACCGCGGGGCCCTCCTACAATGAGCAGTTCTTC.

Here the CDR3 reads CASSIILAGETQYF. As DNA, the CDR3 is TGTGCCAGTAGTATAATTCTAGCGGGAGAGACCCAGTACTTC. The chain combines TRBV19 with TRBJ2-5; 8 bases fit TRBD2. Germline CDR1 is LNHDA and CDR2 is SQIVND (reference sequence). After removal of 2 bases from V and 4 bases from J, the junction contained 3 bases not matched to a gene. The CDR3 loop spans 14 amino acids.

This clone was detected once. The chain combines TRBV5-1 with TRBJ1-1; D remains ambiguous. Germline loops: CDR1 SGHRS, CDR2 YFSETQ. The CDR3 has 14 amino acids. V was trimmed by 0 bases and J by 6 bases, leaving 12 bases between them. The DNA for the CDR3 is TGCGCCAGCAGCTTGGTAGGGTCGGGAGCTGAAGCTTTCTTT. Translating gives CASSLVGSGAEAFF.

This chain links TRBV27 with TRBJ2-3, with D uncertain. Germline V gene sequence: CDR1 MNHEY, CDR2 SMNVEV (reference sequence). V gave up 8 bases and J gave up 0 bases, with 18 bases separating them. This CDR3 comprises 16 residues. The CDR3 DNA reads TGTGCCAGCGCACCGGGCCTGGGCCGTAGCACAGATACGCAGTATTTT. This sequence encodes CASAPGLGRSTDTQYF.

The gene calls are TRBV2 and TRBJ2-7; 7 bases map to TRBD1. Germline trimming cut 7 bases from V and 2 bases from J; bases unmatched to any gene: 8. This CDR3 has 14 residues. Germline loops: CDR1 SNHLY, CDR2 FYNNEI. CDR3 in amino acids: CASTQLGQTYEQYF. The CDR3 DNA reads as TGTGCCAGCACCCAACTGGGACAGACCTACGAGCAGTACTTC.

The chain recombines TRBV29-1 with TRBJ2-5, with TRBD2 identical over 9 bases. After removal of 6 bases from V and 5 bases from J, the junction contained 16 bases not matched to a gene. The CDR3 consists of 16 residues. From germline, CDR1 is SQVTM and CDR2 ANQGSEA. In DNA form, the CDR3 reads TGCAGCGTCGAGGGCCTAGCGGGACGGAGGAGGGAGACCCAGTACTTC. As protein: CSVEGLAGRRRETQYF. The whole variable domain, remainder taken from reference TRBV29-1 and TRBJ2-5, is SAVISQKPSRDICQRGTSLTIQCQVDSQVTMMFWYRQQPGQSLTLIATANQGSEATYESGFVIDKFPISRPNLTFSTLTVSNMSPEDSSIYLCSVEGLAGRRRETQYFGPGTRLLVL.

The rearrangement uses TRBV10-3 and TRBJ2-1; possibly TRBD1 for D (5 bases). Trimming stripped 4 bases from V and 1 base from J, with 11 bases between. This CDR3 has 15 amino acids. Germline lookup yields CDR1 ENHRY and CDR2 SYGVKD. The DNA for the CDR3 is TGTGCCATCAGTGCAGACAGTAGGTCCTACAATGAGCAGTTCTTC. Translation: CAISADSRSYNEQFF.

V is TRBV2 and J is TRBJ2-7; TRBD2 matches at 11 bases. V was pared by 7 bases and J by 2 bases, with 1 base of the junction left unmatched. The germline V gene has CDR1 SNHLY and CDR2 FYNNEI. This CDR3 has 13 residues. CDR3 sequence: CASKTSGAYEQYF. The CDR3 nucleotides are TGTGCCAGCAAGACTAGCGGGGCCTACGAGCAGTACTTC.

The chain is built from TRBV27 and TRBJ2-5; D is unclear. The germline CDR1 and CDR2 sequences are MNHEY and SMNVEV (reference sequence). V lost 6 bases, J lost 3 bases, and 11 bases lay in between. This CDR3 has 13 residues. As DNA, the CDR3 is TGTGCCAGCAGATCAATGGGGAAAGAGACCCAGTACTTC. This sequence encodes CASRSMGKETQYF.

The chain uses TRBV2 and TRBJ1-2, with unresolved D. The CDR3 is 12 residues long. V shed 6 bases and J shed 8 bases, with 13 bases lying between them. Germline CDR1 SNHLY, CDR2 FYNNEI. CDR3 nucleotides: TGTGCCAGCAGGGCCAACGGGTTAGGCTACACCTTC. This gives the protein CASRANGLGYTF.

V and J are TRBV10-3 and TRBJ2-2; 7 bases line up with TRBD1. CDR3 length: 14 amino acids. V shed 2 bases and J 3 bases; nucleotides not matched to a gene: 0. CDR1 and CDR2 (germline): ENHRY, SYGVKD. CDR3 DNA: TGTGCCATCAGTGAGGACAGGGACACCGGGGAGCTGTTTTTT. This sequence encodes CAISEDRDTGELFF.

The chain has TRBV7-2 and TRBJ2-2; D unclear. The CDR3 sequence is 13 residues long. V lost 2 bases to trimming and J lost 7 bases, with 8 bases between them. CDR1 and CDR2 from the germline V gene are SGHTA and FQGNSA. CDR3 bases: TGTGCCAGCAGCTTATCGGTGGACGGGGAGCTGTTTTTT. This gives the protein CASSLSVDGELFF. Full variable domain (missing parts from reference TRBV7-2 and TRBJ2-2): GAGVSQSPSNKVTEKGKDVELRCDPISGHTALYWYRQSLGQGLEFLIYFQGNSAPDKSGLPSDRFSAERTGGSVSTLTIQRTQQEDSAVYLCASSLSVDGELFFGEGSRLTVL.

Points on this clone: Different DNA sequences within this sample yield the same CDR3. This chain links TRBV5-1 with TRBJ2-5, with TRBD2 as a possible D gene (5 bases). Trimming pared 4 bases from V and 2 bases from J, leaving 12 bases between. Germline assignment: CDR1 SGHRS and CDR2 YFSETQ. The CDR3 contains 14 residues. CDR3 residues: CASSPGWGQETQYF. The CDR3 DNA sequence: TGCGCCAGCAGCCCGGGGTGGGGACAAGAGACCCAGTACTTC.

The CDR3 DNA reads as TGCAGCGTTCGGGTCTACCTCACAGATACGCAGTATTTT. Protein sequence: CSVRVYLTDTQYF. The rearrangement joins TRBV29-1 to TRBJ2-3; D ambiguous. V was cut by 5 bases and J by 2 bases, with 11 bases left in between. This CDR3 has 13 residues. Germline CDR1 SQVTM, CDR2 ANQGSEA.

This chain joins TRBV11-2 and TRBJ2-1; D is possibly TRBD1 (6 bases). Germline CDR1 SGHAT, CDR2 FQNNGV. Trimming shortened V by 2 bases and J by 4 bases, and 12 bases separated the two germline ends. The CDR3 covers 15 residues. The CDR3 region has the DNA TGTGCCAGCAGCTTATACAGGACAGAGTACAATGAGCAGTTCTTC. Translating gives CASSLYRTEYNEQFF.

The table lists this clone with a few counts. In the same sample, other DNA sequences code for this CDR3. The genes are TRBV5-1 and TRBJ2-6; D gene uncertain. The germline V and J ends were trimmed by 4 bases and 2 bases, with 7 bases remaining between them. CDR1 is SGHRS and CDR2 is YFSETQ in the germline V gene. The CDR3 is 14 residues long. The CDR3 DNA reads as TGCGCCAGCAGCCTCGTTGCTGGGGCCAACGTCCTGACTTTC. Encoded protein: CASSLVAGANVLTF.

In the case of this clone: Other DNA sequences of this sample code for an identical CDR3. V gene TRBV7-3 combines with J gene TRBJ2-3; 7 positions match TRBD2. Germline V gives CDR1 SGHTA, CDR2 FQGTGA. CDR3 length equals 14 residues. Trimming at V came to 0 bases and at J to 5 bases, leaving 2 bases not matched to a gene. The CDR3 sequence: CASSLTGGKDTQYF. CDR3 sequence (DNA): TGTGCCAGCAGCTTAACGGGGGGGAAAGATACGCAGTATTTT. The variable domain in full, completed from reference TRBV7-3 and TRBJ2-3, reads GAGVSQTPSNKVTEKGKYVELRCDPISGHTALYWYRQSLGQGPEFLIYFQGTGAADDSGLPNDRFFAVRPEGSVSTLKIQRTERGDSAVYLCASSLTGGKDTQYFGPGTRLTVL.

The rearrangement joins TRBV4-1 to TRBJ2-4; unclear D gene. The V end was cut by 4 bases, the J end by 3 bases, with 10 bases between. The CDR3 is 14 amino acids. Germline loops: CDR1 MGHRA, CDR2 YSYEKL. This CDR3 is CASSPLGVKNIQYF. CDR3 bases: TGCGCCAGCAGCCCACTTGGGGTCAAAAACATTCAGTACTTC.